This TCR beta chain was found in a study of technical replicates of blood from several donors. Produced via immunoSEQ multiplex PCR; TCRdb's table is partial and in-frame only. The repertoire consists of tens of thousands of clones, with 90% to 95% occurring once and the leading ten covering about 4.7%. CDR1 and CDR2 (germline): KGHSH, LQKENI. Trimming took off 3 bases at V and 4 bases at J, with 4 bases between the two ends. The CDR3 runs 12 residues. Sequencing was done on a sample of PBMCs. This TCR was recovered from a human donor in good health. Some clones in this sample may be carry-over from other donors' samples. The gene calls are TRBV18 and TRBJ1-3; no reliable D call. The CDR3 loop reads CASSPEGNTIYF. CDR3 nucleotide sequence: TGTGCCAGCTCACCGGAGGGAAACACCATATATTTT.